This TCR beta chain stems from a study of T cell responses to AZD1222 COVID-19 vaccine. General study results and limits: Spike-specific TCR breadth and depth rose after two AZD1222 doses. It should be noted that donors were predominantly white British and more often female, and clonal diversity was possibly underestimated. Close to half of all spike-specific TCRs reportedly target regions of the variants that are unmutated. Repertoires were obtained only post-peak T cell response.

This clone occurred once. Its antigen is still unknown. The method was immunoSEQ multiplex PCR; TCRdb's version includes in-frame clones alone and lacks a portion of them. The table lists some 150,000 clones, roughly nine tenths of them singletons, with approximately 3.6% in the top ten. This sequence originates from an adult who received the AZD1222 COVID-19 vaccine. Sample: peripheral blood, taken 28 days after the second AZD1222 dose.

In DNA, the CDR3 is TGTGCCAGCAGCTTGATGGGGGCAGTGGCGGCAACAGATACGCAGTATTTT. Residues: CASSLMGAVAATDTQYF. The chain combines TRBV5-8 with TRBJ2-3, with a possible D match to TRBD1 (6 bases). CDR1 SGHTS and CDR2 YDEGEE come from the germline V gene. This CDR3 has 17 amino acids. Trimming took off 1 base at V and 3 bases at J, with 18 bases between the two ends.